Sequencing of this T cell receptor (beta chain) was carried out in a study of blood T cells in healthy people across ages. The study's findings and limits: Using unsorted PBMCs precluded a conclusive naive versus antigen-experienced comparison. Per million T cells, the diversity of TCR beta decreased roughly linearly as age advanced.

Primers used in a second PCR of about 6 to 11 cycles were a sample-barcoded 5' primer and a J-beta primer mix. Through a template-switch adaptor with 12 random nucleotides, each cDNA molecule received a tag. TCRdb used MiXCR to reprocess the 5' RACE reads, holding one entry per CDR3 protein. The sample yields approximately 670,000 distinct CDR3 sequences, roughly two fifths seen once. The study isolated at least 6.5 million PBMCs from each sample. A note on this clonotype: Its cognate antigen is unknown.

The TCR originated in a man of 80 years or more in good health. The sample was blood.

The chain's CDR3 is CSAREGDSSYEQYF. The CDR3, as DNA: TGCAGTGCTAGAGAGGGGGACAGTTCCTACGAGCAGTACTTC. This chain connects TRBV20-1 to TRBJ2-7; 7 positions agree with TRBD1. The trim removed 0 bases at V and 1 base at J, leaving 3 bases unmatched. Germline CDR1 and CDR2: DFQATT and SNEGSKA (reference sequence). This CDR3 contains 14 residues.